This T cell receptor beta chain was sequenced during a study of response to subunit inactivated influenza vaccine. Regarding the study as a whole: New T cells are recruited in small numbers by each seasonal influenza vaccination, according to the authors' suggestion.

Each CDR3 protein is one row after TCRdb ran MiXCR on the RT-PCR reads. The table records around 710,000 distinct CDR3 sequences, about 14% of them present only once. V was cut by 4 bases and J by 7 bases, with 8 bases left in between. Germline-derived CDR1 and CDR2 are SNHLY and FYNNEI. The CDR3 covers 11 residues. Concerning this clonotype itself: What it binds is unknown.

The sequenced sample was PBMCs from blood, obtained about 14 days before vaccination. The rearrangement joins TRBV2 to TRBJ2-7; D not resolved. This receptor was obtained from a man between 50 and 59 years old who received an inactivated influenza vaccine. This CDR3 is CASSGYKEQYF. CDR3 DNA sequence: TGTGCCAGCAGTGGTTATAAGGAGCAGTACTTC.